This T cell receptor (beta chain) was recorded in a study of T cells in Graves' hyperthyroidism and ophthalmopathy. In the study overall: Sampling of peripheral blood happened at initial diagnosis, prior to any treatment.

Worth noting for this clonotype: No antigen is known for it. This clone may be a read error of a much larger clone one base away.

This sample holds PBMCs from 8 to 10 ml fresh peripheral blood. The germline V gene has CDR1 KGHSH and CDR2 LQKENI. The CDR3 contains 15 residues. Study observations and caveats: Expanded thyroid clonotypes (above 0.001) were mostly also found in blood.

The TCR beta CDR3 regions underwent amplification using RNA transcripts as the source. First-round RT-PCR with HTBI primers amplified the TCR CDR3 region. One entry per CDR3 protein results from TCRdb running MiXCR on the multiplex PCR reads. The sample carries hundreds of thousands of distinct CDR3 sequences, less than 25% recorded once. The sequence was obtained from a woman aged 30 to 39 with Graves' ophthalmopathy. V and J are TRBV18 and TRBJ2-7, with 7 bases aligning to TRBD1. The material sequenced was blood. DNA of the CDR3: TGTGTCAGCTCACCACCAGACAGGGAGATCTACGAGCAGTACTTC. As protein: CVSSPPDREIYEQYF.